The entry below describes one TCR beta chain. This sample was included in a study of blood T cell repertoires in COVID-19. This CDR3 is 16 amino acids long. Germline V gene data show CDR1 as SGDLS and CDR2 as YYNGEE. V shed 3 bases and J 7 bases; nucleotides not matched to a gene: 9. Per the original data handling: Reference gene primer amplification yielded estimated nucleated cell counts. Generated by immunoSEQ multiplex PCR, the TCRdb table keeps only in-frame clones and is missing some. Clone size and the V and J calls come from that table; the DNA yielded D and trimming. The data contain some 300,000 clones, nearly 90% of them singletons.

The sequence came from a woman aged 30 to 39 who had recovered from COVID-19. Material for sequencing was PBMCs or T cells enriched from blood (not recorded which). V gene TRBV9 combines with J gene TRBJ2-1, with 11 bases matching TRBD2. The CDR3 DNA reads as TGTGCCAGCAGCGCGAGGATAGCGGGAGGGCATAATGAGCAGTTCTTC. Encoded protein: CASSARIAGGHNEQFF.